What follows are 29 T cell receptor beta chains derived from one specimen sequenced in a study of graft-versus-host responses after intestinal transplantation. The repertoire was sequenced with immunoSEQ multiplex PCR; TCRdb's copy has only in-frame clones and lacks some. The sample consists of some 120,000 clones, approximately 90% of them appearing once. Their antigens are not known. Sequenced material: unstimulated CD4+ T cells sorted from spleen or lymph node cells, taken before intestinal transplant. All receptors come from a human donor who received an intestinal transplant.

This chain connects TRBV6-1 to TRBJ1-1; D may be TRBD1 (5 bases). The length of the CDR3 is 13 residues. The germline CDR1 and CDR2 sequences are MNHNS and SASEGT. V was pared by 7 bases and J by 1 base, with 10 bases between. The DNA of the CDR3 is TGTGCCAGCACCTTGGACACGAACACTGAAGCTTTCTTT. Protein product: CASTLDTNTEAFF.

The chain uses TRBV5-1 and TRBJ2-3; 11 bases map to TRBD2. V trimming: 3 bases; J trimming: 2 bases; junction bases outside the gene matches: 5. Germline CDR1 and CDR2: SGHRS and YFSETQ. The CDR3 loop spans 16 amino acids. The CDR3 bases are TGCGCCAGCAGCTCCCTAGCGGGGGGTTCCACAGATACGCAGTATTTT. Amino acid sequence: CASSSLAGGSTDTQYF.

This chain uses TRBV6-6 with TRBJ2-3; the D call may be TRBD1 or TRBD2 (6 bases each). The V end lost 6 bases, the J end lost 10 bases, and 14 bases lay between the germline ends. Per the germline V gene, CDR1 is MNHNY and CDR2 is SVGAGI (reference sequence). The CDR3 has 12 amino acids. The DNA for the CDR3 is TGTGCCAGCAGCCCGGGGGCTCGGTCGCAGTATTTT. Its protein product is CASSPGARSQYF.

The table lists this clone with a count of one. The CDR3, as DNA: TGTGCCAGCTCACTATCGGTGAGGGGGCAAAATTCACCCCTCCACTTT. Its translation: CASSLSVRGQNSPLHF. The chain combines TRBV18 with TRBJ1-6; 7 bases align to TRBD1. Germline CDR1 reads KGHSH; CDR2 reads LQKENI. The CDR3 is 16 residues long. Losses at the gene ends were 4 bases for V and 7 bases for J; bases not matched to a gene: 10. The full variable domain, in which reference TRBV18 and TRBJ1-6 provide the parts outside the CDR3, is NAGVMQNPRHLVRRRGQEARLRCSPMKGHSHVYWYRQLPEEGLKFMVYLQKENIIDESGMPKERFSAEFPKEGPSILRIQQVVRGDSAAYFCASSLSVRGQNSPLHFGNGTRLTVT.

The rearrangement uses TRBV6-5 and TRBJ2-7, with D unclear. Per the germline V gene, CDR1 is MNHEY and CDR2 is SVGAGI. This CDR3 is 12 amino acids long. V was trimmed by 7 bases and J by 7 bases, leaving 14 bases between them. CDR3 sequence reads: CASTTGYSEQYF. The CDR3 coding sequence is TGTGCCAGCACCACGGGCTATTCGGAGCAGTACTTC.

The J gene is TRBJ2-3, the V gene TRBV6-5; unclear D gene. V lost 6 bases to trimming and J lost 1 base, with 2 bases between them. The CDR3 totals 11 residues. Germline CDR1 MNHEY, CDR2 SVGAGI. CDR3 region: CASSRTDTQYF. CDR3 nucleotides: TGTGCCAGCAGCCGCACAGATACGCAGTATTTT.

The chain recombines TRBV27 with TRBJ2-7; 8 bases map to TRBD1. CDR3 length: 14 amino acids. Trimming at V came to 5 bases and at J to 6 bases, leaving 9 bases not matched to a gene. CDR1 and CDR2 (germline): MNHEY, SMNVEV (reference sequence). CDR3 nucleotide sequence: TGTGCCAGCAGTCCGCTGAGTCAGGGGGCCGAGCAGTACTTC. It is translated as CASSPLSQGAEQYF.

The V gene is TRBV6-1, the J gene TRBJ1-1; D unclear. V lost 8 bases and J lost 5, with 18 bases in between. The CDR3 extends over 14 amino acids. Germline CDR1 MNHNS, CDR2 SASEGT. CDR3 sequence (DNA): TGTGCCAGCGGAGCAGGAAGGACGTGGACTGAAGCTTTCTTT. Protein sequence: CASGAGRTWTEAFF.

Comments on this clone: Germline and junction disagree at one end, which may indicate a read error. The chain joins TRBV20-1 to TRBJ1-1, with a weak D call TRBD1 (5 bases). This CDR3 comprises 11 residues. The germline V gene has CDR1 DFQATT and CDR2 SNEGSKA (reference sequence). The CDR3 DNA reads TGCAGTGCTAGCCGCGGGACTGGAGCTTTCTTT. It specifies CSASRGTGAFF.

CDR3 sequence reads: CASSLSGRTEAFF. DNA for the CDR3: TGTGCCAGCAGCTTATCTGGGCGGACTGAAGCTTTCTTT. The chain links TRBV7-9 to TRBJ1-1; no clear D gene. The V gene lost 2 bases and the J gene lost 5 bases, with 9 bases spanning the gap. Germline assignment: CDR1 SEHNR and CDR2 FQNEAQ (reference sequence). This CDR3 is 13 amino acids long. The full variable domain, its missing parts supplied by reference TRBV7-9 and TRBJ1-1, is DTGVSQNPRHKITKRGQNVTFRCDPISEHNRLYWYRQTLGQGPEFLTYFQNEAQLEKSRLLSDRFSAERPKGSFSTLEIQRTEQGDSAMYLCASSLSGRTEAFFGQGTRLTVV.

V usage is TRBV6-1 and J usage is TRBJ2-6; weak D call: TRBD2 (5 bases). Germline CDR1 MNHNS, CDR2 SASEGT. The CDR3 has 16 residues. V lost 2 bases and J lost 2, with 10 bases in between. This CDR3 is CASSEFPGTGANVLTF. CDR3 DNA: TGTGCCAGCAGTGAATTTCCGGGGACTGGGGCCAACGTCCTGACTTTC.

V usage is TRBV2 and J usage is TRBJ1-6; unclear D gene. Trimming took 6 bases from V and 8 from J, leaving 14 bases between them. This CDR3 contains 14 residues. Looked up from germline, CDR1 is SNHLY and CDR2 is FYNNEI. CDR3 residues: CASRAFSGYSPLHF. The DNA of the CDR3 is TGTGCCAGCAGAGCCTTCAGTGGGTATTCACCCCTCCACTTT.

The rearrangement joins TRBV25-1 to TRBJ2-1, with D possibly matching TRBD2 (7 bases). The CDR3 is 16 residues long. Trimming took 2 bases from V and 0 from J, leaving 11 bases between them. Germline assignment: CDR1 MGHDK and CDR2 SYGVNS. The CDR3 reads CASSEGGGPSYNEQFF. In DNA form, the CDR3 reads TGTGCCAGCAGTGAAGGGGGGGGGCCCTCCTACAATGAGCAGTTCTTC.

V gene TRBV6-1 combines with J gene TRBJ2-7, with D unclear. CDR1 and CDR2 (germline): MNHNS, SASEGT. This CDR3 comprises 10 residues. V was clipped by 5 bases and J by 3 bases, with 2 bases between them. CDR3 protein: CASSYYEQYF. Written as DNA, the CDR3 is TGTGCCAGCAGTTACTACGAGCAGTACTTC.

A single count supports this clone. The chain is built from TRBV18 and TRBJ2-5; possibly TRBD2 for D (5 bases). CDR1 is KGHSH, CDR2 LQKENI, per germline. This CDR3 is built from 15 residues. Trimming cost V 6 bases and J 2 bases, with 16 bases left between them. CDR3 sequence (DNA): TGTGCCAGCTCCCGGTTTACGGGAATTCAAGAGACCCAGTACTTC. Its translation is CASSRFTGIQETQYF. Looking up the rest from reference TRBV18 and TRBJ2-5 gives the full variable domain: NAGVMQNPRHLVRRRGQEARLRCSPMKGHSHVYWYRQLPEEGLKFMVYLQKENIIDESGMPKERFSAEFPKEGPSILRIQQVVRGDSAAYFCASSRFTGIQETQYFGPGTRLLVL.

This chain joins TRBV5-6 and TRBJ1-5; unclear D gene. The CDR3 is made up of 14 amino acids. V lost 3 bases, J lost 5 bases, and 12 bases lay in between. Germline CDR1 and CDR2: SGHDT and YYEEEE. The CDR3 nucleotides are TGTGCCAGCAGCTGGGGAGGGTTCGATCAGCCCCAGCATTTT. Its protein product is CASSWGGFDQPQHF.

The chain links TRBV5-1 to TRBJ2-1; D possibly corresponds to TRBD1 (5 bases). In germline, CDR1 is SGHRS, CDR2 YFSETQ. Trimming removed 0 bases from V and 1 base from J, with 8 bases in between. The CDR3 length is 15 residues. The DNA for the CDR3 is TGCGCCAGCAGCTTGGCCTCAGGGTCCTACAATGAGCAGTTCTTC. Translating gives CASSLASGSYNEQFF.

The chain employs TRBV7-9 and TRBJ2-5, with TRBD1 matching 9 bases. The germline CDR1 and CDR2 sequences are SEHNR and FQNEAQ (reference sequence). V lost 3 bases to trimming and J lost 11 bases; unmatched junction nucleotides: 10. The CDR3 runs 14 residues. CDR3: CASSFGQGSWEQYF. In nucleotides, the CDR3 is TGTGCCAGCAGCTTCGGACAGGGGTCTTGGGAGCAGTACTTC.

V and J are TRBV5-1 and TRBJ2-1; possible D gene TRBD1, 5 bases. The CDR3 is 15 amino acids. The germline V gene has CDR1 SGHRS and CDR2 YFSETQ. Trimming removed 5 bases from V and 4 bases from J, with 16 bases in between. CDR3 protein: CASRYDSPRYNEQFF. CDR3 DNA: TGCGCCAGCAGATATGACAGTCCTAGATACAATGAGCAGTTCTTC.

In this sample, this clone turned up once. The chain joins TRBV23-1 to TRBJ1-1; a weak D match, TRBD1 (5 bases). TRBV23-1 is identified as an open reading frame with a role that is uncertain. V was trimmed by 5 bases and J by 6 bases, leaving 13 bases between them. The CDR3 sequence is 13 residues long. Here the CDR3 reads CASSTRDHPEAFF. The CDR3 DNA follows: TGCGCCAGCAGTACGAGGGACCACCCTGAAGCTTTCTTT.

The V call is TRBV6-1, the J call TRBJ1-5, with D maybe TRBD1 (5 bases). Trimming cost V 8 bases and J 4 bases, with 15 bases left between them. CDR1 is MNHNS and CDR2 is SASEGT in the germline V gene. The CDR3 contains 14 residues. The DNA of the CDR3 is TGTGCCAGCTCCCAGGGCATACTAAATCAGCCCCAGCATTTT. Translating gives CASSQGILNQPQHF.

This clone was found once. In the same sample, other DNA sequences code for this CDR3. The chain couples TRBV29-1 to TRBJ1-1; D is uncertain. Trimming cost V 3 bases and J 0 bases, with 5 bases left between them. The germline gives CDR1 SQVTM, CDR2 ANQGSEA. The CDR3 has 12 residues. The CDR3 region is CSVDKMNTEAFF. The CDR3 DNA reads TGCAGCGTTGACAAGATGAACACTGAAGCTTTCTTT.

The chain is built from TRBV5-1 and TRBJ2-3; possible D gene TRBD2, 6 bases. The CDR3 runs 17 residues. V dropped 3 bases and J dropped 0 bases, with 17 bases sitting between them. Germline V gene data show CDR1 as SGHRS and CDR2 as YFSETQ. The CDR3 DNA follows: TGCGCCAGCAGCTCAACCAAGCGGGTCCTTAGCACAGATACGCAGTATTTT. This gives the protein CASSSTKRVLSTDTQYF. Combining the CDR3 with reference TRBV5-1 and TRBJ2-3 gives the whole variable domain KAGVTQTPRYLIKTRGQQVTLSCSPISGHRSVSWYQQTPGQGLQFLFEYFSETQRNKGNFPGRFSGRQFSNSRSEMNVSTLELGDSALYLCASSSTKRVLSTDTQYFGPGTRLTVL.

This rearrangement joins TRBV7-8 to TRBJ2-5, with 7 nucleotides matching TRBD2. CDR3 size: 14 residues. Germline values: CDR1 SGHVS, CDR2 FQNEAQ. V trimming: 0 bases; J trimming: 4 bases; junction bases outside the gene matches: 2. The DNA for the CDR3 is TGTGCCAGCAGCTTAGCGGGGAGGGCAGAGACCCAGTACTTC. This gives the protein CASSLAGRAETQYF. Drawing the rest from reference TRBV7-8 and TRBJ2-5, the complete variable domain is GAGVSQSPRYKVAKRGQDVALRCDPISGHVSLFWYQQALGQGPEFLTYFQNEAQLDKSGLPSDRFFAERPEGSVSTLKIQRTQQEDSAVYLCASSLAGRAETQYFGPGTRLLVL.

This rearrangement joins TRBV19 to TRBJ2-3, with a tentative D call TRBD2 (6 bases). The V end was cut by 6 bases, the J end by 7 bases, with 17 bases between. CDR1 LNHDA and CDR2 SQIVND come from the germline V gene (reference sequence). The CDR3 is 14 amino acids. CDR3 sequence (DNA): TGTGCCAGTAGGGTGGGACTCGCTCCATATACGCAGTATTTT. This translates into CASRVGLAPYTQYF.

This sequence joins TRBV10-3 and TRBJ1-2; 9 bases are a match to TRBD1. CDR1 ENHRY and CDR2 SYGVKD come from the germline V gene. The junction had 16 bases not matched to a gene; V was cut back by 6 bases and J by 5 bases. The CDR3 is 17 amino acids. CDR3 sequence reads: CAISETGGSGTGYGYTF. CDR3 nucleotide sequence: TGTGCCATCAGCGAGACGGGGGGCTCCGGGACAGGGTATGGCTACACCTTC.

The chain combines TRBV7-2 with TRBJ1-1; 10 positions agree with TRBD1. The ends lost 4 bases at V and 6 bases at J; junction bases unmatched: 5. Germline CDR1 and CDR2: SGHTA and FQGNSA. This CDR3 region has 14 residues. The CDR3 DNA sequence: TGTGCCAGCAGCTCGACAGGGGGCAAGGCTGAAGCTTTCTTT. Translated, it gives CASSSTGGKAEAFF.

The chain combines TRBV5-1 with TRBJ2-5, with D perhaps given as TRBD1 or TRBD2 (6 bases each). Germline CDR1 and CDR2: SGHRS and YFSETQ. The germline V and J ends were trimmed by 8 bases and 5 bases, with 16 bases remaining between them. This CDR3 region has 13 residues. CDR3 in DNA: TGCGCCAGTACGTCCGGGGGCTGGGAGACCCAGTACTTC. Encoded protein: CASTSGGWETQYF. The full variable domain, its missing parts supplied by reference TRBV5-1 and TRBJ2-5, is KAGVTQTPRYLIKTRGQQVTLSCSPISGHRSVSWYQQTPGQGLQFLFEYFSETQRNKGNFPGRFSGRQFSNSRSEMNVSTLELGDSALYLCASTSGGWETQYFGPGTRLLVL.

This clone was observed a single time. The chain links TRBV27 to TRBJ2-6; the match to TRBD2 covers 9 bases. The V gene end was trimmed by 6 bases and the J gene end by 2 bases; junction bases not matched to a gene: 20. Germline V gene lookup returns CDR1 MNHEY and CDR2 SMNVEV (reference sequence). The CDR3 loop spans 21 amino acids. The CDR3 bases are TGTGCCAGCAGACCACTCGCGGGGGGGGCCGGTTTAGTAGCTGGGGCCAACGTCCTGACTTTC. Its translation is CASRPLAGGAGLVAGANVLTF.